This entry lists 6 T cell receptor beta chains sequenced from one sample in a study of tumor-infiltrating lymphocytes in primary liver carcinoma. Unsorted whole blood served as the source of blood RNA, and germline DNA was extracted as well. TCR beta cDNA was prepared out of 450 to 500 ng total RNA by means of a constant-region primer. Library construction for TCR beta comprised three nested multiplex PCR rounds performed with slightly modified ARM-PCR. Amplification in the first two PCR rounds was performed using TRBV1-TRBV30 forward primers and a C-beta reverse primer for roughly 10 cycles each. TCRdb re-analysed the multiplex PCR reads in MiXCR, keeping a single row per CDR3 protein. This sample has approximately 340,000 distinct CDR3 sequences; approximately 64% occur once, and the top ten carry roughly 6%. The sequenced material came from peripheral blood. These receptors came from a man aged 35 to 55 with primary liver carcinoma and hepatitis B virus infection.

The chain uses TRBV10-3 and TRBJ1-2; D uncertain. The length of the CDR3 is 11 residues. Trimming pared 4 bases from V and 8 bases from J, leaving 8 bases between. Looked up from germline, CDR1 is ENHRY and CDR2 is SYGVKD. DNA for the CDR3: TGTGCCATCAGTGTAGCCCAAGGCTACACCTTC. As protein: CAISVAQGYTF.

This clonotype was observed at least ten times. CDR3 DNA: TGTGCCAGCAGCTCGAGGACAGGGGGAACAGATACGCAGTATTTT. It codes for CASSSRTGGTDTQYF. V gene TRBV7-8 combines with J gene TRBJ2-3; the match to TRBD1 covers 10 bases. Per germline, CDR1 SGHVS and CDR2 FQNEAQ. The CDR3 spans 15 residues. After removal of 4 bases from V and 3 bases from J, the junction contained 4 bases not matched to a gene.

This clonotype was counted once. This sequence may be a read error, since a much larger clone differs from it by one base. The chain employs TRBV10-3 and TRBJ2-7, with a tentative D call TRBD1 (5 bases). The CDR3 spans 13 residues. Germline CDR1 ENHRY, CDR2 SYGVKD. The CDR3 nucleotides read TGTTCCATCAGGGCAGGACAATCCTACGAGCAGTACTTC. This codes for CSIRAGQSYEQYF.

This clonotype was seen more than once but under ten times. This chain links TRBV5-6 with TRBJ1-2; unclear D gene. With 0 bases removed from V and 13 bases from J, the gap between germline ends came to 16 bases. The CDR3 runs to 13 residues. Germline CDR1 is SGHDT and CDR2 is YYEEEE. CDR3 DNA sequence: TGTGCCAGCAGCTTGGATCGGACGTCTTGCTGCACCTTC. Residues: CASSLDRTSCCTF.

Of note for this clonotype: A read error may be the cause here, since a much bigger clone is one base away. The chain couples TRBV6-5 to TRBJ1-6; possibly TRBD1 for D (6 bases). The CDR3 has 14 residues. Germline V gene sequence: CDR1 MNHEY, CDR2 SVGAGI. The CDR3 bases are TGTGCCATCAGTTTAACAGGGTTTGATTCACCCCTCCACTTT. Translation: CAISLTGFDSPLHF.

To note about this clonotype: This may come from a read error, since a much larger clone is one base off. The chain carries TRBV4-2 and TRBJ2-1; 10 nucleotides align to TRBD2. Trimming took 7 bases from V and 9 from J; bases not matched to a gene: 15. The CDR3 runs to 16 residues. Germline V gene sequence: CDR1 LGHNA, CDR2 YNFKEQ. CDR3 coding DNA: TGTGCCAGCATCCTAACCGCTAGCGGGGGTTTGGGTGAGCAGTTCTTC. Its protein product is CASILTASGGLGEQFF.